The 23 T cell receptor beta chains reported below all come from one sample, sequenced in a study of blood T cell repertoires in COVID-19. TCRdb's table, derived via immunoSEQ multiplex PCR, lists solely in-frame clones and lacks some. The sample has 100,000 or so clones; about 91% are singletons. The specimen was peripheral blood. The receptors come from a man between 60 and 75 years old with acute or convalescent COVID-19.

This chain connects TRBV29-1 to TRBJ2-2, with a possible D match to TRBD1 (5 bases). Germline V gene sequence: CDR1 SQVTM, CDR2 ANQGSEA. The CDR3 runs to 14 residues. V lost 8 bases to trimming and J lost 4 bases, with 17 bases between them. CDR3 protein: CSYTGPSPTGELFF. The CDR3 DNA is TGCAGCTATACAGGTCCCTCGCCCACCGGGGAGCTGTTTTTT.

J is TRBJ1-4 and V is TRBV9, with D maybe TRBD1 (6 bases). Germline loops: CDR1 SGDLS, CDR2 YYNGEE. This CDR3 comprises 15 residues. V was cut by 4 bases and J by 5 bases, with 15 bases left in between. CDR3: CASSTPGGPNEKLFF. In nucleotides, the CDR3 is TGTGCCAGCAGCACCCCGGGGGGCCCCAATGAAAAACTGTTTTTT.

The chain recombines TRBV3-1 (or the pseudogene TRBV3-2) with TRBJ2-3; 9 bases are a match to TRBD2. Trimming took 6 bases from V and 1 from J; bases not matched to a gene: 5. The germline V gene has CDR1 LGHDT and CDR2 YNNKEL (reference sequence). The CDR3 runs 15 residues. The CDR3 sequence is CASRTSGLGTDTQYF. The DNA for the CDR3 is TGTGCCAGCAGGACTAGCGGTCTTGGCACAGATACGCAGTATTTT.

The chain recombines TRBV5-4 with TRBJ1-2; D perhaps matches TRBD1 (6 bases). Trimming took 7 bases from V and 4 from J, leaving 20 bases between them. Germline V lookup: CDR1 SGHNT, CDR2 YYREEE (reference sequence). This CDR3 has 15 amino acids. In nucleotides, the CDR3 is TGTGCCAGCTCAAAGGGGGAACAGAGCCCCTATGGCTACACCTTC. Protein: CASSKGEQSPYGYTF. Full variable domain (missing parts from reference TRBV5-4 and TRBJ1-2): ETGVTQSPTHLIKTRGQQVTLRCSSQSGHNTVSWYQQALGQGPQFIFQYYREEENGRGNFPPRFSGLQFPNYSSELNVNALELDDSALYLCASSKGEQSPYGYTFGSGTRLTVV.

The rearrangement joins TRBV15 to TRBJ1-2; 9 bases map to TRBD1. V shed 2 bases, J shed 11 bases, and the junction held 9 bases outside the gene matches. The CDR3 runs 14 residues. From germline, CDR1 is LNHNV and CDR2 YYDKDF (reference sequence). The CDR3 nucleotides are TGTGCCACCAGCAGAAGGGCGGGACAGGGATTGTACACCTTC. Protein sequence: CATSRRAGQGLYTF.

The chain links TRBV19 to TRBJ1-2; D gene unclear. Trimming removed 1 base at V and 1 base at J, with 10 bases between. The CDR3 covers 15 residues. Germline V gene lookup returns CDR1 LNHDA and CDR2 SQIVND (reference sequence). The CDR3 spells CASSIVTGYNYGYTF. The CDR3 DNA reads TGTGCCAGTAGTATAGTAACGGGATATAACTATGGCTACACCTTC.

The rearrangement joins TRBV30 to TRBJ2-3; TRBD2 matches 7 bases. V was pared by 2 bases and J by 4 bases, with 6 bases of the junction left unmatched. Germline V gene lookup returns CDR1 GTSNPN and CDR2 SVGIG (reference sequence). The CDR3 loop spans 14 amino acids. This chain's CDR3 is CAWSISGAPDTQYF. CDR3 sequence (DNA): TGTGCCTGGAGTATAAGCGGGGCACCAGATACGCAGTATTTT. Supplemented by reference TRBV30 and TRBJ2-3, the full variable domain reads SQTIHQWPATLVQPVGSPLSLECTVEGTSNPNLYWYRQAAGRGLQLLFYSVGIGQISSEVPQNLSASRPQDRQFILSSKKLLLSDSGFYLCAWSISGAPDTQYFGPGTRLTVL.

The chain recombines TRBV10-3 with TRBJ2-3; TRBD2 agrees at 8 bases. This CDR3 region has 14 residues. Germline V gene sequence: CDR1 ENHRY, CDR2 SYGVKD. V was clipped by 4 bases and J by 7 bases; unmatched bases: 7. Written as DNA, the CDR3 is TGTGCCATCAGTGCGGGGGGGCCTGAAAATACGCAGTATTTT. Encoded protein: CAISAGGPENTQYF.

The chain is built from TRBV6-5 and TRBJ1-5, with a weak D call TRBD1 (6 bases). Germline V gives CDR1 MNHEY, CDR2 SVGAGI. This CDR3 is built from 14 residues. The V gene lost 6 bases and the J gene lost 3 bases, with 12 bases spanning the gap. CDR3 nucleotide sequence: TGTGCCAGCAGCAAGGACAGAAACAATCAGCCCCAGCATTTT. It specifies CASSKDRNNQPQHF.

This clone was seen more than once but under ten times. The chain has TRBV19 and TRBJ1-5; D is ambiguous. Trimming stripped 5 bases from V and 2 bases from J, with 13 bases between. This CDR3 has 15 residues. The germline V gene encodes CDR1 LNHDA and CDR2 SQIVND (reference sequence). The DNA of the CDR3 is TGTGCCAGTAGTCGGAGTTTTCGGGGCAATCAGCCCCAGCATTTT. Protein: CASSRSFRGNQPQHF.

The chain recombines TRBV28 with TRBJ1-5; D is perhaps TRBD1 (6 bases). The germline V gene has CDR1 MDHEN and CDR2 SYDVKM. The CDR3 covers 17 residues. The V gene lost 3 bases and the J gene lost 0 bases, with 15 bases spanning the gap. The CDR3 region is CASSFVRGEFSNQPQHF. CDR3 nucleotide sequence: TGTGCCAGCAGTTTCGTCAGGGGCGAATTTAGCAATCAGCCCCAGCATTTT.

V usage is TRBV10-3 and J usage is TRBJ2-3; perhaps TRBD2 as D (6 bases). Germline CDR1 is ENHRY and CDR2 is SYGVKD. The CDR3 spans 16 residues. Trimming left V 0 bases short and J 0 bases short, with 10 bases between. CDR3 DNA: TGTGCCATCAGTGAGTCGGAGGGCAGTAGCACAGATACGCAGTATTTT. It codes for CAISESEGSSTDTQYF.

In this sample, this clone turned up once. CDR3 DNA: TGTGCCAGCAGCCGTGCGTACGGGAAATCGGATCGAGTTCAGCCCCAGCATTTT. This codes for CASSRAYGKSDRVQPQHF. This rearrangement joins TRBV11-2 to TRBJ1-5; D unresolved. V was trimmed by 5 bases and J by 6 bases, leaving 26 bases between them. Germline CDR1 and CDR2: SGHAT and FQNNGV. The CDR3 totals 18 residues.

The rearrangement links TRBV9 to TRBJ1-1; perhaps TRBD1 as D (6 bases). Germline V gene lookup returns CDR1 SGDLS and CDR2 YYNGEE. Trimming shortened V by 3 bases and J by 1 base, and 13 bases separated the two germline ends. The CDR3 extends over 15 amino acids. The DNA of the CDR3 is TGTGCCAGCAGCGGCCCGGGACACACGAACACTGAAGCTTTCTTT. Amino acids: CASSGPGHTNTEAFF.

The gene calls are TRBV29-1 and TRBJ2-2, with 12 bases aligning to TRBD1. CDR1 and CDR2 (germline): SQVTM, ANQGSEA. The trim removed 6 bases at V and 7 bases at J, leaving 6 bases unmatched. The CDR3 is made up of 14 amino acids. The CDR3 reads CSVAGTGGGGELFF. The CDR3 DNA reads TGCAGCGTCGCCGGGACAGGGGGCGGCGGGGAGCTGTTTTTT.

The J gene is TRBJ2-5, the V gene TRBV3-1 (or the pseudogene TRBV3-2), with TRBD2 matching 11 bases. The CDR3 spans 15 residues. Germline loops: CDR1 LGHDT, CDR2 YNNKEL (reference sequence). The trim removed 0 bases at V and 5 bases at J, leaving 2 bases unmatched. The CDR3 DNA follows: TGTGCCAGCAGCCAAGAACTAGCGGGGGCGGAGACCCAGTACTTC. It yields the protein CASSQELAGAETQYF.

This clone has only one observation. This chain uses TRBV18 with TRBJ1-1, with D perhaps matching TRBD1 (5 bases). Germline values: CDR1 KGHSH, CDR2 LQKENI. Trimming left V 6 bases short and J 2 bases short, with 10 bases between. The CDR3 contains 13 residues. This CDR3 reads CASSAGGNTEAFF. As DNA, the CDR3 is TGTGCCAGCTCCGCCGGGGGTAACACTGAAGCTTTCTTT.

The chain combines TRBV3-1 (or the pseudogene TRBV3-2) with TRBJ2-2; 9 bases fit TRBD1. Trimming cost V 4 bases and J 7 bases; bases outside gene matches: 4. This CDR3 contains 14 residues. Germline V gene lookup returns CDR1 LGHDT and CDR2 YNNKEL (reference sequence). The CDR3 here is CASSPTGGIGELFF. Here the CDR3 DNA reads TGTGCCAGCAGCCCGACAGGGGGTATCGGGGAGCTGTTTTTT.

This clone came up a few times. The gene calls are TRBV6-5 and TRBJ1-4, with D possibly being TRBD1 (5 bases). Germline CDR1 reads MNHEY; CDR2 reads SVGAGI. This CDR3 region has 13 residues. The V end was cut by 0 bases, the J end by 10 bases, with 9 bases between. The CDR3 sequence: CASSYSSGGKLFF. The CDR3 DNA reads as TGTGCCAGCAGTTACTCCTCCGGGGGAAAACTGTTTTTT.

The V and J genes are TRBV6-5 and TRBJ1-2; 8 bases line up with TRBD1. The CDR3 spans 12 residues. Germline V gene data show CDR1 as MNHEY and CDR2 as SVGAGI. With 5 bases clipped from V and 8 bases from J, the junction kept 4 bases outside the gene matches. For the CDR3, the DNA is TGTGCCAGCAGTACCAGGGGGCAAGGCTACACCTTC. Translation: CASSTRGQGYTF.

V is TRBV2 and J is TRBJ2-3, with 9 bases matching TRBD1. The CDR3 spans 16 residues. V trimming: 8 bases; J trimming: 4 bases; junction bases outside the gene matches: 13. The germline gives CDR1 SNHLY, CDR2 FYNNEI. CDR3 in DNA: TGTGCCAGCCGGAAACTTACAGGGGGCTCAGCAGATACGCAGTATTTT. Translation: CASRKLTGGSADTQYF. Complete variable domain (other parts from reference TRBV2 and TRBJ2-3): EPEVTQTPSHQVTQMGQEVILRCVPISNHLYFYWYRQILGQKVEFLVSFYNNEISEKSEIFDDQFSVERPDGSNFTLKIRSTKLEDSAMYFCASRKLTGGSADTQYFGPGTRLTVL.

The CDR3 reads CASSLEVSRANVLTF. The CDR3 DNA reads TGTGCCAGCAGCTTGGAAGTTAGTAGGGCCAACGTCCTGACTTTC. The chain joins TRBV5-4 to TRBJ2-6; D gene uncertain. V dropped 0 bases and J dropped 5 bases, with 9 bases sitting between them. Germline values: CDR1 SGHNT, CDR2 YYREEE (reference sequence). The CDR3 runs 15 residues.

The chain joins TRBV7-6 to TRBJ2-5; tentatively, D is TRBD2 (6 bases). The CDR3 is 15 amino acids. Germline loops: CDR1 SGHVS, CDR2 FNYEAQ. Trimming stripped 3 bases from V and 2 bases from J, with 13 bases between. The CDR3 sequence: CASSFPGVGQETQYF. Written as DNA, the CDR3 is TGTGCCAGCAGCTTCCCGGGAGTGGGGCAAGAGACCCAGTACTTC. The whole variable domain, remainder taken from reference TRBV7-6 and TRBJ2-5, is GAGVSQSPRYKVTKRGQDVALRCDPISGHVSLYWYRQALGQGPEFLTYFNYEAQQDKSGLPNDRFSAERPEGSISTLTIQRTEQRDSAMYRCASSFPGVGQETQYFGPGTRLLVL.